These 18 T cell receptor beta chains share one sample of origin, sequenced in a study of T-cell memory formation after mild COVID-19. TCRdb called the 5' RACE reads again in MiXCR, with one record for every CDR3 protein. The sample has approximately 350,000 distinct CDR3 sequences, around 30% seen once. What was sequenced was PBMCs or a T cell subset sorted from them (not recorded which). The receptors originated from an adult woman who had mild COVID-19 (a few samples of this study predate the infection). Cell type and time point are not known.

This clonotype was seen a few times. The chain links TRBV5-1 to TRBJ2-5; TRBD1 agrees at 8 bases. V shed 0 bases, J shed 0 bases, and the junction held 1 base outside the gene matches. Germline-derived CDR1 and CDR2 are SGHRS and YFSETQ. CDR3 size: 15 residues. Here the CDR3 DNA reads TGCGCCAGCAGCTTGGGGACAGGGAACCAAGAGACCCAGTACTTC. Translating gives CASSLGTGNQETQYF.

CDR3 loop: CASSLFRGSPSYEQYF. CDR3 nucleotide sequence: TGCGCCAGCAGCTTGTTCAGAGGTAGTCCCTCCTACGAGCAGTACTTC. The chain employs TRBV5-1 and TRBJ2-7; D is unresolved. V was shortened by 1 base and J by 0 bases, with 14 bases between the two germline ends. The CDR3 has 16 residues. Germline V gene lookup returns CDR1 SGHRS and CDR2 YFSETQ.

The genes are TRBV3-1 and TRBJ2-1; D is tentatively TRBD1 or TRBD2 (6 bases each). The ends were cut back, 3 bases at V and 3 bases at J, with 18 bases in the middle. In germline, CDR1 is LGHDT, CDR2 YNNKEL (reference sequence). The CDR3 loop spans 17 amino acids. Here the CDR3 reads CASSQRLGRGGYNEQFF. CDR3 sequence (DNA): TGTGCCAGCAGCCAGCGACTTGGCAGGGGAGGCTACAATGAGCAGTTCTTC.

The J gene is TRBJ1-2, the V gene TRBV30; D unclear. The CDR3 spans 13 residues. V lost 3 bases, J lost 4 bases, and 12 bases lay in between. Per germline, CDR1 GTSNPN and CDR2 SVGIG (reference sequence). Here the CDR3 DNA reads TGTGCCTGGAGATTTGACCGCGTCTATGGCTACACCTTC. It specifies CAWRFDRVYGYTF.

V and J are TRBV4-3 and TRBJ2-7; possible D gene TRBD2, 5 bases. The CDR3 loop spans 15 amino acids. The V and J ends lost 0 bases and 0 bases respectively, with 9 bases between them. Germline CDR1 and CDR2: LGHNA and YSLEER. CDR3 nucleotides: TGCGCCAGCAGCCAAGAGATAGCGTTCTCCTACGAGCAGTACTTC. It yields the protein CASSQEIAFSYEQYF.

This clonotype was recorded at least ten times. The chain recombines TRBV15 with TRBJ1-5; the D gene is possibly TRBD1 (6 bases). V dropped 0 bases and J dropped 0 bases, with 12 bases sitting between them. CDR3 length: 17 amino acids. CDR1 is LNHNV, CDR2 YYDKDF, per germline (reference sequence). The CDR3 region has the DNA TGTGCCACCAGCAGAGATTCCGGACAGTCTAGCAATCAGCCCCAGCATTTT. Protein: CATSRDSGQSSNQPQHF. Together with reference TRBV15 and TRBJ1-5, the CDR3 gives the full variable domain: DAMVIQNPRYQVTQFGKPVTLSCSQTLNHNVMYWYQQKSSQAPKLLFHYYDKDFNNEADTPDNFQSRRPNTSFCFLDIRSPGLGDTAMYLCATSRDSGQSSNQPQHFGDGTRLSIL.

This rearrangement joins TRBV20-1 to TRBJ2-1, with 7 bases fitting TRBD2. Per the germline V gene, CDR1 is DFQATT and CDR2 is SNEGSKA (reference sequence). This CDR3 is 14 amino acids long. V shed 2 bases and J 9 bases; nucleotides not matched to a gene: 10. The CDR3 nucleotides are TGCAGTGCTAGACTTCCCGGGACTAAGGGTGAGCAGTTCTTC. Translating it yields CSARLPGTKGEQFF.

This chain links TRBV5-6 with TRBJ2-7; TRBD1 is a possible D gene (6 bases). Germline V gene sequence: CDR1 SGHDT, CDR2 YYEEEE. This CDR3 is built from 14 residues. The V end was cut by 3 bases, the J end by 2 bases, with 12 bases between. Here the CDR3 DNA reads TGTGCCAGCAGCTACTACAGGGTTACCTACGAGCAGTACTTC. Protein sequence: CASSYYRVTYEQYF. Full variable domain (remainder filled in from reference TRBV5-6 and TRBJ2-7): DAGVTQSPTHLIKTRGQQVTLRCSPKSGHDTVSWYQQALGQGPQFIFQYYEEEERQRGNFPDRFSGHQFPNYSSELNVNALLLGDSALYLCASSYYRVTYEQYFGPGTRLTVT.

V and J are TRBV7-6 and TRBJ1-5, with a weak D call TRBD1 (5 bases). The CDR3 extends over 13 amino acids. The ends were cut back, 4 bases at V and 7 bases at J, with 11 bases in the middle. From germline, CDR1 is SGHVS and CDR2 FNYEAQ. In nucleotides, the CDR3 is TGTGCCAGCAGCTCCTCACAGGACCAGCCCCAGCATTTT. This codes for CASSSSQDQPQHF.

The genes are TRBV5-1 and TRBJ1-4; D unresolved. V dropped 0 bases and J dropped 4 bases, with 7 bases sitting between them. The CDR3 totals 14 residues. The germline V gene has CDR1 SGHRS and CDR2 YFSETQ. This CDR3 reads CASSLERLNEKLFF. The CDR3 DNA is TGCGCCAGCAGCTTGGAAAGGCTTAATGAAAAACTGTTTTTT.

The table lists this clonotype with a few counts. The chain recombines TRBV4-2 with TRBJ2-3; the match to TRBD1 covers 7 bases. After removal of 4 bases from V and 2 bases from J, the junction contained 3 bases not matched to a gene. This CDR3 is built from 14 residues. In germline, CDR1 is LGHNA, CDR2 YNFKEQ. The CDR3 DNA sequence: TGTGCCAGCAGCCCCGGGACAGACACAGATACGCAGTATTTT. Encoded protein: CASSPGTDTDTQYF.

This clonotype was seen only a few times. The chain combines TRBV7-3 with TRBJ1-2; TRBD1 aligns across 9 bases. With 4 bases clipped from V and 5 bases from J, the junction kept 5 bases outside the gene matches. This CDR3 has 14 amino acids. Germline lookup yields CDR1 SGHTA and CDR2 FQGTGA. CDR3 protein: CASSSGQGVYGYTF. CDR3 coding DNA: TGTGCCAGCAGCTCGGGACAGGGCGTTTATGGCTACACCTTC.

This clonotype was seen a few times. The chain links TRBV11-2 to TRBJ2-1; 11 bases are shared with TRBD1. The germline gives CDR1 SGHAT, CDR2 FQNNGV. The CDR3 is made up of 15 amino acids. V lost 11 bases, J lost 8 bases, and 14 bases stayed unmatched. Here the CDR3 DNA reads TGTGCCGTCAGAGGTTGGACAGGGGGCATCTATGAGCAGTTCTTC. The encoded protein is CAVRGWTGGIYEQFF.

This sequence joins TRBV7-8 and TRBJ1-1; TRBD1 matches 9 bases. Trimming at V came to 1 base and at J to 4 bases, leaving 7 bases not matched to a gene. Looked up from germline, CDR1 is SGHVS and CDR2 is FQNEAQ. The CDR3 spans 16 residues. The CDR3 protein is CASSLGQQGASTEAFF. The CDR3 region has the DNA TGTGCCAGCAGCTTAGGACAACAGGGGGCCAGCACTGAAGCTTTCTTT. Looking up the rest from reference TRBV7-8 and TRBJ1-1 gives the full variable domain: GAGVSQSPRYKVAKRGQDVALRCDPISGHVSLFWYQQALGQGPEFLTYFQNEAQLDKSGLPSDRFFAERPEGSVSTLKIQRTQQEDSAVYLCASSLGQQGASTEAFFGQGTRLTVV.

This clonotype was counted a few times. In DNA form, the CDR3 reads TGTGCCAGCAGTTGGGGCCAGGGGTCTGAAAAACTGTTTTTT. It is translated as CASSWGQGSEKLFF. V is TRBV7-9 and J is TRBJ1-4; tentative D call: TRBD1 (6 bases). Trimming pared 6 bases from V and 7 bases from J, leaving 15 bases between. The CDR3 length is 14 residues. Germline CDR1 SEHNR, CDR2 FQNEAQ (reference sequence).

This clonotype occurred once. This chain joins TRBV6-5 and TRBJ1-3; 7 bases map to TRBD1. The V segment lost 0 bases and the J segment 0 bases; nucleotides outside the gene matches: 2. The CDR3 sequence is 16 residues long. CDR1 and CDR2 (germline): MNHEY, SVGAGI. CDR3 in amino acids: CASSYSGDSSGNTIYF. CDR3 nucleotides: TGTGCCAGCAGTTACTCTGGGGACAGCTCTGGAAACACCATATATTTT.

This clonotype was observed a handful of times. The V call is TRBV5-6, the J call TRBJ2-3, with 7 bases identical to TRBD1. V lost 6 bases to trimming and J lost 6 bases; unmatched junction nucleotides: 4. CDR3 length: 12 residues. Per germline, CDR1 SGHDT and CDR2 YYEEEE. DNA for the CDR3: TGTGCCAGCATGCAGGGACAGGATACGCAGTATTTT. Its translation is CASMQGQDTQYF.

This clonotype was observed many times. The CDR3 DNA reads TGTGCCACGATGGGGCGTCGGACAGAGGCCTACGAGCAGTACTTC. It codes for CATMGRRTEAYEQYF. This chain connects TRBV10-3 to TRBJ2-7; tentative D call: TRBD1 (6 bases). CDR1 and CDR2 from the germline V gene are ENHRY and SYGVKD. V was clipped by 10 bases and J by 2 bases, with 21 bases between them. This CDR3 is built from 15 residues.